The 26 T cell receptor beta chains below come from one sample, sequenced in a study of T cells after yellow fever vaccination. MiXCR, applied by TCRdb to the 5' RACE reads, yields one record per CDR3 protein. The table shows about 500,000 distinct CDR3 sequences, with about a sixth occurring only once. Sequenced here: PBMCs, sampled less than 6 days after the first yellow fever vaccination. These receptors were collected from a man younger than 30 who received the YFV17D yellow fever vaccine.

This chain links TRBV2 with TRBJ2-1; D might be TRBD1 (5 bases). In germline, CDR1 is SNHLY, CDR2 FYNNEI. The V end was cut by 6 bases, the J end by 4 bases, with 13 bases between. CDR3 length: 14 amino acids. CDR3 nucleotides: TGTGCCAGCAGAAACACAGGACCTTACAATGAGCAGTTCTTC. Protein sequence: CASRNTGPYNEQFF.

The V call is TRBV5-1, the J call TRBJ1-2; 7 nucleotides agree with TRBD1. The junction had 6 bases not matched to a gene; V was cut back by 3 bases and J by 4 bases. CDR3 length: 14 amino acids. CDR1 and CDR2 (germline): SGHRS, YFSETQ. This chain's CDR3 is CASSWGTDGYGYTF. As DNA, the CDR3 is TGCGCCAGCAGCTGGGGGACAGATGGCTATGGCTACACCTTC.

V is TRBV19 and J is TRBJ2-7, with D uncertain. V dropped 5 bases and J dropped 5 bases, with 16 bases sitting between them. CDR3 length equals 14 residues. Germline values: CDR1 LNHDA, CDR2 SQIVND (reference sequence). The CDR3 sequence: CASSPGPRTNEQYF. The CDR3 DNA follows: TGTGCCAGTAGTCCGGGCCCACGGACCAACGAGCAGTACTTC.

The chain has TRBV24-1 and TRBJ2-1, with a weak D call TRBD1 (5 bases). Trimming cost V 1 base and J 6 bases, with 9 bases left between them. The CDR3 runs to 14 residues. CDR1 and CDR2 from the germline V gene are KGHDR and SFDVKD. CDR3 sequence (DNA): TGTGCCACCAGTGATTTCGGCAGGGCCAATGAGCAGTTCTTC. Its protein product is CATSDFGRANEQFF.

In its sample, this clonotype was seen many times. The chain is built from TRBV10-3 and TRBJ2-1, with 7 bases matching TRBD1. This CDR3 is 13 amino acids long. Germline trimming cut 6 bases from V and 8 bases from J; bases unmatched to any gene: 7. Germline assignment: CDR1 ENHRY and CDR2 SYGVKD. The CDR3 sequence: CAIRGTVPDEQFF. The DNA for the CDR3 is TGTGCCATCAGGGGGACAGTACCGGATGAGCAGTTCTTC.

The chain combines TRBV24-1 with TRBJ1-2, with a weak D call TRBD1 (5 bases). The germline V and J ends were trimmed by 3 bases and 4 bases, with 11 bases remaining between them. The CDR3 sequence is 14 residues long. Germline assignment: CDR1 KGHDR and CDR2 SFDVKD. As DNA, the CDR3 is TGTGCCACCAGTGATCCTCGGGACGGCTATGGCTACACCTTC. It translates to CATSDPRDGYGYTF.

The sample holds many counts of this clonotype. The chain joins TRBV7-9 to TRBJ1-5, with D tentatively TRBD1 (6 bases). The CDR3 totals 15 residues. Per germline, CDR1 SEHNR and CDR2 FQNEAQ (reference sequence). V shed 1 base and J shed 1 base, with 8 bases lying between them. The CDR3 is CASSLEGGSNQPQHF. The CDR3 nucleotides read TGTGCCAGCAGCTTAGAAGGGGGAAGCAATCAGCCCCAGCATTTT.

The chain joins TRBV19 to TRBJ1-1; D unclear. V lost 5 bases to trimming and J lost 7 bases, with 23 bases between them. Germline V gene sequence: CDR1 LNHDA, CDR2 SQIVND (reference sequence). There are 16 residues in the CDR3. This CDR3 reads CASSVNGIDGSYEAFF. Written as DNA, the CDR3 is TGTGCCAGTAGTGTGAACGGGATTGACGGAAGTTATGAAGCTTTCTTT.

The rearrangement joins TRBV6-1 to TRBJ1-1; TRBD1 is a possible D gene (6 bases). The CDR3 is 13 residues long. Germline CDR1 MNHNS, CDR2 SASEGT. V gave up 3 bases and J gave up 1 base, with 6 bases separating them. CDR3 sequence reads: CASSDRGNTEAFF. The DNA of the CDR3 is TGTGCCAGCAGTGACAGGGGGAACACTGAAGCTTTCTTT.

This clonotype was detected many times. This rearrangement joins TRBV27 to TRBJ1-1; 8 bases fit TRBD1. Germline V gene sequence: CDR1 MNHEY, CDR2 SMNVEV (reference sequence). V shed 8 bases, J shed 4 bases, and the junction held 6 bases outside the gene matches. There are 13 residues in the CDR3. CDR3: CASGKTGGTEAFF. CDR3 DNA sequence: TGTGCCAGCGGAAAAACAGGGGGCACTGAAGCTTTCTTT.

The chain joins TRBV4-2 to TRBJ2-2, with 8 bases lining up with TRBD2. With 6 bases clipped from V and 4 bases from J, the junction kept 7 bases outside the gene matches. The CDR3 is made up of 15 amino acids. Germline CDR1 is LGHNA and CDR2 is YNFKEQ. The CDR3 sequence: CASRWSGGLTGELFF. The CDR3 DNA is TGTGCCAGCAGGTGGAGCGGGGGACTCACCGGGGAGCTGTTTTTT.

CDR3 nucleotide sequence: TGTGCCAGTACCCACGAGGGACCCTACAATGAGCAGTTCTTC. Residues: CASTHEGPYNEQFF. The chain joins TRBV19 to TRBJ2-1; D is tentatively TRBD1 or TRBD2 (5 bases each). Germline lookup yields CDR1 LNHDA and CDR2 SQIVND (reference sequence). V lost 7 bases to trimming and J lost 2 bases, with 12 bases between them. The length of the CDR3 is 14 residues. The variable domain in full, completed from reference TRBV19 and TRBJ2-1, reads DGGITQSPKYLFRKEGQNVTLSCEQNLNHDAMYWYRQDPGQGLRLIYYSQIVNDFQKGDIAEGYSVSREKKESFPLTVTSAQKNPTAFYLCASTHEGPYNEQFFGPGTRLTVL.

This clonotype has just a few counts. The V and J genes are TRBV7-6 and TRBJ2-3, with D possibly being TRBD1 (5 bases). The V end was cut by 2 bases, the J end by 1 base, with 13 bases between. From germline, CDR1 is SGHVS and CDR2 FNYEAQ. The CDR3 sequence is 16 residues long. The CDR3 spells CASSLRQNLRTDTQYF. The DNA of the CDR3 is TGTGCCAGCAGCTTACGACAGAATTTACGCACAGATACGCAGTATTTT.

This clonotype showed up just a few times. The chain uses TRBV7-2 and TRBJ1-6, with unresolved D. The CDR3 consists of 15 residues. The V end was cut by 4 bases, the J end by 8 bases, with 15 bases between. The germline gives CDR1 SGHTA, CDR2 FQGNSA. CDR3 nucleotides: TGTGCCAGCAGCTCAGGAAGTCTTCTGGATTCACCCCTCCACTTT. Protein product: CASSSGSLLDSPLHF.

V and J are TRBV5-8 and TRBJ1-5; D gene uncertain. The germline gives CDR1 SGHTS, CDR2 YDEGEE. The length of the CDR3 is 12 residues. The germline V and J ends were trimmed by 3 bases and 4 bases, with 5 bases remaining between them. In DNA form, the CDR3 reads TGTGCCAGCAGCTGGGTTAATCAGCCCCAGCATTTT. Protein sequence: CASSWVNQPQHF.

This clonotype was observed at least ten times. The J gene is TRBJ2-1, the V gene TRBV7-7; the D gene is possibly TRBD1 (5 bases). Per the germline V gene, CDR1 is SSHAT and CDR2 is FNYEAQ (reference sequence). Between the trimmed V and J ends, which lost 1 base and 4 bases, there was a span of 17 bases. The CDR3 loop spans 17 amino acids. CDR3 amino acids: CASSLEGSGVGYNEQFF. CDR3 DNA: TGTGCCAGCAGCTTAGAGGGGTCAGGCGTGGGGTACAATGAGCAGTTCTTC.

The chain is built from TRBV5-1 and TRBJ1-6; 9 bases agree with TRBD1. The CDR3 contains 15 residues. Trimming cost V 0 bases and J 9 bases; bases outside gene matches: 4. Germline CDR1 reads SGHRS; CDR2 reads YFSETQ. The CDR3 region has the DNA TGCGCCAGCAGCTTGGCCGGACAGGGGCGTTCACCCCTCCACTTT. Translated: CASSLAGQGRSPLHF. The full variable domain, in which reference TRBV5-1 and TRBJ1-6 provide the parts outside the CDR3, is KAGVTQTPRYLIKTRGQQVTLSCSPISGHRSVSWYQQTPGQGLQFLFEYFSETQRNKGNFPGRFSGRQFSNSRSEMNVSTLELGDSALYLCASSLAGQGRSPLHFGNGTRLTVT.

This clonotype appeared a few times. The rearrangement joins TRBV7-9 to TRBJ2-4, with a possible D match to TRBD1 (5 bases). Trimming removed 6 bases at V and 3 bases at J, with 18 bases between. Germline CDR1 reads SEHNR; CDR2 reads FQNEAQ (reference sequence). The CDR3 is 16 amino acids. In nucleotides, the CDR3 is TGTGCCAGCAGTGCCCATTGGGTAGGGGACAAAAACATTCAGTACTTC. The encoded protein is CASSAHWVGDKNIQYF.

Only a few counts were recorded for this clonotype. This sequence joins TRBV29-1 and TRBJ2-7, with 7 bases that match TRBD1. With 6 bases clipped from V and 2 bases from J, the junction kept 7 bases outside the gene matches. The germline gives CDR1 SQVTM, CDR2 ANQGSEA. The CDR3 is 13 residues long. The CDR3 bases are TGCAGCGTCACAGGGGCCAATGCCTACGAGCAGTACTTC. As protein: CSVTGANAYEQYF.

This chain links TRBV4-3 with TRBJ2-5, with D unresolved. The V gene lost 0 bases and the J gene lost 7 bases, with 12 bases spanning the gap. This CDR3 contains 14 residues. The germline gives CDR1 LGHNA, CDR2 YSLEER. CDR3 amino acids: CASSQEHSTGTQYF. Here the CDR3 DNA reads TGCGCCAGCAGCCAAGAGCATTCGACGGGGACCCAGTACTTC.

To note about this clonotype: This may come from a read error, since a much larger clone is one base off. The chain is built from TRBV5-4 and TRBJ1-2, with D tentatively TRBD1 (6 bases). V was clipped by 1 base and J by 2 bases, with 18 bases between them. This CDR3 contains 17 residues. Germline CDR1 SGHNT, CDR2 YYREEE (reference sequence). In DNA, the CDR3 is TGTGCCAGCAGCTTGTCGGGACGGGGGGCGAGGAACTATGGCTACACCTTC. This gives the protein CASSLSGRGARNYGYTF.

This chain joins TRBV11-2 and TRBJ2-7; D perhaps matches TRBD2 (6 bases). This CDR3 has 14 residues. Germline-derived CDR1 and CDR2 are SGHAT and FQNNGV. The V end lost 5 bases, the J end lost 1 base, and 12 bases lay between the germline ends. The CDR3 DNA sequence: TGTGCCAGCAGCACCCCGCGGGGATCCTACGAGCAGTACTTC. Translation: CASSTPRGSYEQYF.

This clonotype was counted at least ten times. The CDR3 DNA sequence: TGCAGTGCTAGAGATGACGGTTTGGGACAGGGGCCCCTCTACGAGCAGTACTTC. It encodes CSARDDGLGQGPLYEQYF. The chain uses TRBV20-1 and TRBJ2-7, with 10 bases identical to TRBD1. Germline V lookup: CDR1 DFQATT, CDR2 SNEGSKA (reference sequence). This CDR3 comprises 18 residues. Trimming at V came to 0 bases and at J to 3 bases, leaving 14 bases not matched to a gene.

The gene calls are TRBV3-1 and TRBJ2-5, with 10 bases identical to TRBD2. The trim removed 6 bases at V and 4 bases at J, leaving 11 bases unmatched. In germline, CDR1 is LGHDT, CDR2 YNNKEL (reference sequence). This CDR3 region has 16 residues. DNA of the CDR3: TGTGCCAGCAGTTCCGGGGTAGCGGGGGGATCAGAGACCCAGTACTTC. It codes for CASSSGVAGGSETQYF.

This clonotype occurred many times. The genes are TRBV6-4 and TRBJ2-3; 7 nucleotides agree with TRBD2. Per germline, CDR1 MRHNA and CDR2 SNTAGT. V shed 2 bases, J shed 2 bases, and the junction held 4 bases outside the gene matches. The CDR3 is 15 amino acids. DNA for the CDR3: TGTGCCAGCAGTGACGGGGGGGGGACCACAGATACGCAGTATTTT. As protein: CASSDGGGTTDTQYF.

This clonotype has just a few counts. V is TRBV6-1 and J is TRBJ2-2, with 7 bases matching TRBD1. The germline V gene encodes CDR1 MNHNS and CDR2 SASEGT. V was pared by 6 bases and J by 2 bases, with 9 bases of the junction left unmatched. The CDR3 totals 16 residues. CDR3 region: CASRGLRGRNTGELFF. DNA for the CDR3: TGTGCCAGCAGGGGGCTGAGGGGGCGAAACACCGGGGAGCTGTTTTTT.